This paragraph covers one T cell receptor beta chain sequence. The antigen is unknown. Clones were read by immunoSEQ multiplex PCR, and TCRdb kept only the in-frame ones, dropping some. The table has over 150,000 clones, over 80% seen once; the top ten hold roughly 6.5%. These data belong to a study of T cell responses to AZD1222 COVID-19 vaccine. There are 15 residues in the CDR3. Germline V CDR1 and CDR2: SGHTA, FQGTGA. V shed 3 bases and J 0 bases; nucleotides not matched to a gene: 3. Regarding the study as a whole: Baseline antibody screening turned up just a handful of seropositive AZD1222 recipients.

The chain is built from TRBV7-3 and TRBJ2-7; 9 bases map to TRBD2. Here the sequenced sample was peripheral blood, taken on day 0 of AZD1222 vaccination. This receptor was identified in an adult in good health. The CDR3 region has the DNA TGTGCCAGCAGCTTGGAGCGGGGGGTCTCCTACGAGCAGTACTTC. Translating it yields CASSLERGVSYEQYF. Looking up the rest from reference TRBV7-3 and TRBJ2-7 gives the full variable domain: GAGVSQTPSNKVTEKGKYVELRCDPISGHTALYWYRQSLGQGPEFLIYFQGTGAADDSGLPNDRFFAVRPEGSVSTLKIQRTERGDSAVYLCASSLERGVSYEQYFGPGTRLTVT.